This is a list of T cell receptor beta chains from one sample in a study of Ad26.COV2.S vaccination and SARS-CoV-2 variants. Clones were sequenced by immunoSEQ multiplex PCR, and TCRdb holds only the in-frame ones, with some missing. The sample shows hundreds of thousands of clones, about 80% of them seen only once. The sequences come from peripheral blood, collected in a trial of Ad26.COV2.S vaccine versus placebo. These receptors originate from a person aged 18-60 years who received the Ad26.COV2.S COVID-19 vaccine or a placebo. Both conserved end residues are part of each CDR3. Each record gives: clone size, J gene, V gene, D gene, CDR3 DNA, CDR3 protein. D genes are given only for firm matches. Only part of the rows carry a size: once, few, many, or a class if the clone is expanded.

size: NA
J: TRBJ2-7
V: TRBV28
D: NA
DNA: TGTGCCAGCAGTTTACCCCGACGAACACTGGGGGAGCAGTACTTC
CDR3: CASSLPRRTLGEQYF

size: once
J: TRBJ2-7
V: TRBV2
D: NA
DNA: TGTGCCAGCAGTGAAGCTATCAGCCTCTACGAGCAGTACTTC
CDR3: CASSEAISLYEQYF

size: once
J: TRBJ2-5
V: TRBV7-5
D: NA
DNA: TGTGCCAGAAGCTTCCTGGGCCAGAGGGAGACCCAGTACTTC
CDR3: CARSFLGQRETQYF

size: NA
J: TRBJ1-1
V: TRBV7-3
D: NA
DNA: TGTGCCAGCAGCTCTGCAGTGAACACTGAAGCTTTCTTT
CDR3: CASSSAVNTEAFF

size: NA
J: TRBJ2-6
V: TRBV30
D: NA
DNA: TGTGCCTGGAGTCCTGAGGGGGTTGAAGCTGGGGCCAACGTCCTGACTTTC
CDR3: CAWSPEGVEAGANVLTF

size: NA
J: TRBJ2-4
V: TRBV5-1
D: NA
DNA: TGCGCCAGCAGCTTGGACCAGGGGAACATTCAGTACTTC
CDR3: CASSLDQGNIQYF

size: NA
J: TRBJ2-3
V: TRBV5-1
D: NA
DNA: TGCGCCAGCAGCTTGGTGGGGCGGTCAGATACGCAGTATTTT
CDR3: CASSLVGRSDTQYF

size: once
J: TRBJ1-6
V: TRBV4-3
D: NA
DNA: TGCGCCAGCAGCCGGGAGAGATCCTATAATTCACCCCTCCACTTT
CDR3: CASSRERSYNSPLHF

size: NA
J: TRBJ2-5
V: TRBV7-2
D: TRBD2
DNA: TGTGCCAGCAGCCGGTTTCCGGGACTAGCGGGAGAAGGACAAGAGACCCAGTACTTC
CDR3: CASSRFPGLAGEGQETQYF

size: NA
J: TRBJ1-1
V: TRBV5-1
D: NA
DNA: TGCGCCAGCAGCGAGGGGAACACTGAAGCTTTCTTT
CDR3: CASSEGNTEAFF

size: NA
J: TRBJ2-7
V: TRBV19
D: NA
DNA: TGTGCCAGTAGTATTCAAGCCTGGGGGCCCGAGCAGTACTTC
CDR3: CASSIQAWGPEQYF

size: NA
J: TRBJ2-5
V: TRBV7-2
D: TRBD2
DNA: TGTGCCAGCAGCCCCCGACTAGCGGGTGCGGAGACCCAGTACTTC
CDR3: CASSPRLAGAETQYF

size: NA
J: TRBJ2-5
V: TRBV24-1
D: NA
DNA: TGTGCCACCAGTGATCCGCAGGGAAGAGAGACCCAGTACTTC
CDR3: CATSDPQGRETQYF

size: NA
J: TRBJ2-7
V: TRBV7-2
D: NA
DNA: TGTGCCAGCAGCTTAAGGTACGGGGACCAAGACTTC
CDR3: CASSLRYGDQDF

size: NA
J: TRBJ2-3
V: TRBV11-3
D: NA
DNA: TGTGCCAGCAGCTTAGATTTCAGGCAGCGACCGCGGGAAGATACGCAGTATTTT
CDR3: CASSLDFRQRPREDTQYF

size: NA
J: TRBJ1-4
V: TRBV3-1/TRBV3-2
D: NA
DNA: TGTGCCAGCAGCCAAGCAGAACAGGGAAACGAAAAACTGTTTTTT
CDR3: CASSQAEQGNEKLFF

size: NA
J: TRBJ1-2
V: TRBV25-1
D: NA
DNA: TGTGCCAGCAGTGATGACTGGGAGAATGGCTACACCTTC
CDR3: CASSDDWENGYTF

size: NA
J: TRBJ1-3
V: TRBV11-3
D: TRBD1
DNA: TGTGCCAGCAGGGGGACAGCCGGAAACACCATATATTTT
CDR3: CASRGTAGNTIYF

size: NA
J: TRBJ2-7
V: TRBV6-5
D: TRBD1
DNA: TGTGCCAGCAGTTACTCGACAGGGGGAGTCTACGAGCAGTACTTC
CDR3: CASSYSTGGVYEQYF

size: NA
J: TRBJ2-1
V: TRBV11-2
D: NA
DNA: TGTGCCAGCACTCCGGGGGGCGGCTCCTACAATGAGCAGTTCTTC
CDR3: CASTPGGGSYNEQFF

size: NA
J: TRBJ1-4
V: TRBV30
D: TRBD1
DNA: TGTGCCTGGAGGGGGACAGGGGCTAATAGAAAACTGTTTTTT
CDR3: CAWRGTGANRKLFF

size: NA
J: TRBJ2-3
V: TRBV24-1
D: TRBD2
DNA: TGTGCCACCAGTGACCGGACTAGCGGGAGATTCCCTAGCACAGATACGCAGTATTTT
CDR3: CATSDRTSGRFPSTDTQYF

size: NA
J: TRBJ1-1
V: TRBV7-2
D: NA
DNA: TGTGCCAGCAGCTTAGTGATGGGTACGTACACTGAAGCTTTCTTT
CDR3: CASSLVMGTYTEAFF

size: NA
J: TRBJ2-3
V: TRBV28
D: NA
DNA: TGTGCCAGCGGCTCGAACGCGGCGGGGTCCACAGATACGCAGTATTTT
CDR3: CASGSNAAGSTDTQYF

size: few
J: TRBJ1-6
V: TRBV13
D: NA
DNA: TGTGCCAGCAGCTTAGACAGGGATTCACCCCTCCACTTT
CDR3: CASSLDRDSPLHF

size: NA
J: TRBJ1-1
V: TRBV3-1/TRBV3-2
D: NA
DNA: TGTGCCAGCAGCCAAGGAGAAACCATAACCGGGGGAGCTTTCTTT
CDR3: CASSQGETITGGAFF

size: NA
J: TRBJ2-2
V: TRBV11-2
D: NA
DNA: TGTGCCAGCAGCTTAGTCGGTGGCGGGGAGCTGTTTTTT
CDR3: CASSLVGGGELFF

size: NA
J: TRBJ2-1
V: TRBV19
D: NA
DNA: TGTGCCAGTAGTACTAATACCTACAATGAGCAGTTCTTC
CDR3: CASSTNTYNEQFF

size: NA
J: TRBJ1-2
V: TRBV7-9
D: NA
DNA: TGTGCCAGCAGCCCCGGACGTAGCTATGGCTACACCTTC
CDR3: CASSPGRSYGYTF

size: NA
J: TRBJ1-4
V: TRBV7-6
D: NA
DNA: TGTGCCAGCAGCTTAGTCCCCCGGGACACTTATGAAAAACTGTTTTTT
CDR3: CASSLVPRDTYEKLFF

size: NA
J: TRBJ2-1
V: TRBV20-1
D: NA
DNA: TGCAGTGCTAGAGTGTCCAATGAGCAGTTCTTC
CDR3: CSARVSNEQFF

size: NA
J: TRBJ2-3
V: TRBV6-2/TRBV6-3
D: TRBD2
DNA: TGTGCCAGCAGTTGGGGTAGCGGGAGAGGGACAGATACGCAGTATTTT
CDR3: CASSWGSGRGTDTQYF

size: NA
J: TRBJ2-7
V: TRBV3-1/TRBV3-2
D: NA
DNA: TGTGCCAGCAGCCGCGCGGGGTCCTACGAGCAGTACTTC
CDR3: CASSRAGSYEQYF

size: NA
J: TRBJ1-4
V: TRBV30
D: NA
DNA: TGTGCCTGGAGCCTCGGAACAGTTCCTAATGAAAAACTGTTTTTT
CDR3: CAWSLGTVPNEKLFF

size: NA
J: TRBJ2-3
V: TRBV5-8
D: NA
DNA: TGTGCCAGCAGCTTGGATCCCTTCGGCGGCGCGCAGTATTTT
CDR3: CASSLDPFGGAQYF

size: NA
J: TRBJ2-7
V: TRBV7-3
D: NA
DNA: TGTGCCAGCAGCTTATCCCGATTCGACCTAGCCCCGGGGTACTACGAGCAGTACTTC
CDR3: CASSLSRFDLAPGYYEQYF

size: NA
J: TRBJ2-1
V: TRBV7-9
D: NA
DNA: TGTGCCAGCAGCCCAGAGTCGGGGGAGCGGACCTATTACTACAATGAGCAGTTCTTC
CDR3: CASSPESGERTYYYNEQFF

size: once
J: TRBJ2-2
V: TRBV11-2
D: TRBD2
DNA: TGTGCCAGCAGCCCATATTACCTCCGCCTAGCGGGGTTTTCCGGGGAGCTGTTTTTT
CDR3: CASSPYYLRLAGFSGELFF

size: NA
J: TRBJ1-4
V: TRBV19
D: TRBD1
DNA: TGTGCCAGTAGTCCGGGGGGGACAGATAATGAAAAACTGTTTTTT
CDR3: CASSPGGTDNEKLFF

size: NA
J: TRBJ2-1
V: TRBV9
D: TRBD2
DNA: TGTGCCAGCAGCACGGGACTAGTCTCCTACAATGAGCAGTTCTTC
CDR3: CASSTGLVSYNEQFF

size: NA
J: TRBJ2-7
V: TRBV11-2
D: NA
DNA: TGTGCCAGCAGCCCAAACCCGAGCTACGAGCAGTACTTC
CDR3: CASSPNPSYEQYF

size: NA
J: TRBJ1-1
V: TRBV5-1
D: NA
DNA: TGCGCCAGCAGCTCACTAACAGGGCCAGGGCAAGCTTTCTTT
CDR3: CASSSLTGPGQAFF

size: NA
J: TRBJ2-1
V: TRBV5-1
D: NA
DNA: TGCGCCAGCAGCTTGGATATAGCCTACAATGAGCAGTTCTTC
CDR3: CASSLDIAYNEQFF

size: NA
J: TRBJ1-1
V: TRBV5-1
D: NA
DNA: TGCGCCAGCAGCTTGTTGGACGGAGAGACTGAAGCTTTCTTT
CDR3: CASSLLDGETEAFF

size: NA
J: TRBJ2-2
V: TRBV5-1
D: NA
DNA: TGCGCCAGCAGCTCGTCTTGGGGTACGCGCGGGGGCTATACCGGGGAGCTGTTTTTT
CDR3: CASSSSWGTRGGYTGELFF

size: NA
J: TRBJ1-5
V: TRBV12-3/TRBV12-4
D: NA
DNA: TGTGCCAGCACCCAGGGCAATCAGCCCCAGCATTTT
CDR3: CASTQGNQPQHF

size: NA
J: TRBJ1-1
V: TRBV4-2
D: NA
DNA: TGTGCCAGCAGCCAAGTAGGGGAGAACACTGAAGCTTTCTTT
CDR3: CASSQVGENTEAFF

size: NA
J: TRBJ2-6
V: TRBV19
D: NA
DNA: TGTGCCAGTAGTATAGAGCTCTCTGGGGCCAACGTCCTGACTTTC
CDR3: CASSIELSGANVLTF

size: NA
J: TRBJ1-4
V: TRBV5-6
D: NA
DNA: TGTGCCAGCAGCTTGGGAGGAAAACTGTTTTTT
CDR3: CASSLGGKLFF

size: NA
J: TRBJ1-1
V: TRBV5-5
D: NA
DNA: TGTGCCAGCACTTTGACTGGGGGTGAAGCTTTCTTT
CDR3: CASTLTGGEAFF

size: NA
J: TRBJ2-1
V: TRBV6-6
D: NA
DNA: TGTGCCAGCAGGTCAAGTCTCGCGGATGAGCAGTTCTTC
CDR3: CASRSSLADEQFF

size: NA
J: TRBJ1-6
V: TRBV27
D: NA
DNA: TGTGCCAGCGGTTCGACAGGACGAAATTCACCCCTCCACTTT
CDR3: CASGSTGRNSPLHF

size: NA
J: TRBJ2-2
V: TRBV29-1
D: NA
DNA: TGCAGCGTTGGCCGCACCACCGGGGAGCTGTTTTTT
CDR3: CSVGRTTGELFF